Given below is one T cell receptor (beta chain) in context. Libraries were prepared by immunoSEQ multiplex PCR; TCRdb keeps only in-frame clonotypes and omits some of them. The data contain under 300,000 clones, over 75% of them seen just once; the ten biggest clones take up about 14%. This sample stems from a study of control samples from healthy donors and cancer patients. The CDR3 totals 15 residues. The V end lost 2 bases, the J end lost 1 base, and 10 bases lay between the germline ends. Germline V lookup: CDR1 LNHDA, CDR2 SQIVND (reference sequence). The gene calls are TRBV19 and TRBJ2-3; possible D gene TRBD1, 7 bases. Sequenced material: PBMCs. The origin of this receptor is a woman in her fifties or sixties with lung cancer. The CDR3: CASSIPRGGTDTQYF. The CDR3 region has the DNA TGTGCCAGTAGTATACCCAGGGGGGGCACAGATACGCAGTATTTT. The full variable domain, completed using reference TRBV19 and TRBJ2-3, is DGGITQSPKYLFRKEGQNVTLSCEQNLNHDAMYWYRQDPGQGLRLIYYSQIVNDFQKGDIAEGYSVSREKKESFPLTVTSAQKNPTAFYLCASSIPRGGTDTQYFGPGTRLTVL.